Here is one T cell receptor beta chain with its context. The data belong to a study of glioma-infiltrating T cells after dendritic cell vaccination. TCRB CDR3 was amplified from 2 ug genomic DNA or less. Produced via immunoSEQ multiplex PCR; TCRdb's table is partial and in-frame only. The sample lists around 96,000 clones; roughly three quarters were seen once. The length of the CDR3 is 15 residues. Trimming took 1 base from V and 0 from J, leaving 10 bases between them. Per germline, CDR1 SGHAT and CDR2 FQNNGV. The starting material was blood, obtained before dendritic cell vaccination. The rearrangement links TRBV11-2 to TRBJ2-7; D gene uncertain. This receptor was identified in a human donor with glioblastoma. The CDR3 DNA reads as TGTGCCAGCAGCTTAGGGGCTGGTCTCTCCTACGAGCAGTACTTC. This encodes CASSLGAGLSYEQYF. The full variable domain, its missing parts supplied by reference TRBV11-2 and TRBJ2-7, is EAGVAQSPRYKIIEKRQSVAFWCNPISGHATLYWYQQILGQGPKLLIQFQNNGVVDDSQLPKDRFSAERLKGVDSTLKIQPAKLEDSAVYLCASSLGAGLSYEQYFGPGTRLTVT.